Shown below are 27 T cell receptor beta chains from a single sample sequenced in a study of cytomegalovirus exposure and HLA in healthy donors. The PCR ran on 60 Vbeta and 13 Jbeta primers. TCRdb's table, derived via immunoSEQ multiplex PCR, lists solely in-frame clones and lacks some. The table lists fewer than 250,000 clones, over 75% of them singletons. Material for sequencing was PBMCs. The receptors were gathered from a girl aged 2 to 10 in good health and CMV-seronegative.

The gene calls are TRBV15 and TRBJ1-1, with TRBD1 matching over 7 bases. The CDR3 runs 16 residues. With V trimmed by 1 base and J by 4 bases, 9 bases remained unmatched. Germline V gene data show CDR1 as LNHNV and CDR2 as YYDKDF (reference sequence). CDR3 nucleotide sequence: TGTGCCACCAGCAGAGGGAGAAACAGGGGAACCACTGAAGCTTTCTTT. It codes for CATSRGRNRGTTEAFF.

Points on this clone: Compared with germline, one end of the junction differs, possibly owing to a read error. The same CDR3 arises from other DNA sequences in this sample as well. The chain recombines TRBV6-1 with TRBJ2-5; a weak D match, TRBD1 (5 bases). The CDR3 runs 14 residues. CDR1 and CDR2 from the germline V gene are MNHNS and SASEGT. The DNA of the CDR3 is TGCGCCAGCAGTGAAGCCAGGGTGGAAGAGACCCAGTACTTC. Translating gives CASSEARVEETQYF.

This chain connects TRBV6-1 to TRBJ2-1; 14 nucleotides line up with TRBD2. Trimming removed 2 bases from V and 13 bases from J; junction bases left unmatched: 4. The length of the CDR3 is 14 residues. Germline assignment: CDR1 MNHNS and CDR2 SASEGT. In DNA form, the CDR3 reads TGTGCCAGCAGTGAACCGGGACTAGCGGGGGCTCAGTTCTTC. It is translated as CASSEPGLAGAQFF.

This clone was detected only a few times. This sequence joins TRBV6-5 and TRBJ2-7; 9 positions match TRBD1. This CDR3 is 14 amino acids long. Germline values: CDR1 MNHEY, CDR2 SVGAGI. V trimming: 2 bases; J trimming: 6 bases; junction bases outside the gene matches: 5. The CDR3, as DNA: TGTGCCAGCAGTTACCGGGACAGGGCTTTCGAGCAGTACTTC. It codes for CASSYRDRAFEQYF.

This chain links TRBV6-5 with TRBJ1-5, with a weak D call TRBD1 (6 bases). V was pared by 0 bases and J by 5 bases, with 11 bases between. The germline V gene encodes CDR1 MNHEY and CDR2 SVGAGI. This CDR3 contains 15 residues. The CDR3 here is CASSYSGGADQPQHF. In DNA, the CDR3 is TGTGCCAGCAGTTACTCTGGGGGCGCAGATCAGCCCCAGCATTTT.

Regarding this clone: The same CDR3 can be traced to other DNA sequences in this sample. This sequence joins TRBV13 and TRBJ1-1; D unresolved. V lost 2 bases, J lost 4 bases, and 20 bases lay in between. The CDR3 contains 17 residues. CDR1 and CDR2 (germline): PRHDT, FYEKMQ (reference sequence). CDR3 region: CASSLNNTLNPLTEAFF. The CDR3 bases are TGTGCCAGCAGCTTAAATAATACTCTGAACCCCCTCACTGAAGCTTTCTTT.

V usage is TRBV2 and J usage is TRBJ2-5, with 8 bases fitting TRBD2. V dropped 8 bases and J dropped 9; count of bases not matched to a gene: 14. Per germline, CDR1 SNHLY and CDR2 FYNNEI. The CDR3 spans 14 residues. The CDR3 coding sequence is TGTGCCAGCGGCCCGGGTCGGGGGGGGGTGTCCCAGTACTTC. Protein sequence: CASGPGRGGVSQYF.

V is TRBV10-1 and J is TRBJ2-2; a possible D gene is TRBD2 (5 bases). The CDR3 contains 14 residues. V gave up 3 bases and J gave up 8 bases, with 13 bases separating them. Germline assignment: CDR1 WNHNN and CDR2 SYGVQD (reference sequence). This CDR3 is CASSDYRPGGELFF. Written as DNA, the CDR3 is TGCGCCAGCAGTGATTATAGGCCGGGAGGGGAGCTGTTTTTT.

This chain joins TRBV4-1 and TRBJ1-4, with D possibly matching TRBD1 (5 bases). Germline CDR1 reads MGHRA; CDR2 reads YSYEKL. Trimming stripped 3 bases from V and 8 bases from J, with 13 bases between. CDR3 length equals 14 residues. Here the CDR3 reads CASSQSQGREKLFF. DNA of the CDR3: TGCGCCAGCAGCCAGAGCCAGGGTCGGGAAAAACTGTTTTTT.

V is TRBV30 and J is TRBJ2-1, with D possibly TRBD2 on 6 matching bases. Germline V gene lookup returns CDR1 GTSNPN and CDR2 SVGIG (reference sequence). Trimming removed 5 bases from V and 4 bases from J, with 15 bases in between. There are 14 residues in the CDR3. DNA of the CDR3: TGTGCCTGGTCCCCTAGCGCCTTATACAATGAGCAGTTCTTC. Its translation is CAWSPSALYNEQFF. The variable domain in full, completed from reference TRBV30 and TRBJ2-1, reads SQTIHQWPATLVQPVGSPLSLECTVEGTSNPNLYWYRQAAGRGLQLLFYSVGIGQISSEVPQNLSASRPQDRQFILSSKKLLLSDSGFYLCAWSPSALYNEQFFGPGTRLTVL.

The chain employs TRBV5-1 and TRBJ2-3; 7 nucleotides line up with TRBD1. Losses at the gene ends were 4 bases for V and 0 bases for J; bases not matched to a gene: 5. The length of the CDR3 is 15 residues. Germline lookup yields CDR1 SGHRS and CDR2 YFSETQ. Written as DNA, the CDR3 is TGCGCCAGCAGCCCGTGGGACAGCAGCACAGATACGCAGTATTTT. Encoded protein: CASSPWDSSTDTQYF.

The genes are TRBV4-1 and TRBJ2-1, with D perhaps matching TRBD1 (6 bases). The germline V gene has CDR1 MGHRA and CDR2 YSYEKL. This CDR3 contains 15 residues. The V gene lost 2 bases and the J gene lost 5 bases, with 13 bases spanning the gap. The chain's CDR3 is CASSQPRNRDNEQFF. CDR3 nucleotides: TGCGCCAGCAGCCAACCCCGAAACAGGGACAATGAGCAGTTCTTC.

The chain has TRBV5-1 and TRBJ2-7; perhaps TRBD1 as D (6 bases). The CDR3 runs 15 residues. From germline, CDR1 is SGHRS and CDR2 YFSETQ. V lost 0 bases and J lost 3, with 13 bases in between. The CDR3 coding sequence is TGCGCCAGCAGCTTGGGGGCAGGGGTCGACTACGAGCAGTACTTC. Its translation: CASSLGAGVDYEQYF.

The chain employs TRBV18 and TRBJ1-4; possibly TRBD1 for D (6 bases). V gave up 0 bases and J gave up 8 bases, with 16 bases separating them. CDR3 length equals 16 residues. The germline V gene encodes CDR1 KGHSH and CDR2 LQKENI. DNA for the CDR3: TGTGCCAGCTCACCACCGAGGGGGGGCCGAAGCGAAAAACTGTTTTTT. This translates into CASSPPRGGRSEKLFF.

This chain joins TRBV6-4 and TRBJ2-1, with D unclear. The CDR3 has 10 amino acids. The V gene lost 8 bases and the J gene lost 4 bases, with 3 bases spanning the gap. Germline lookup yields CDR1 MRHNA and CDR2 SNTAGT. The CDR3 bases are TGTGCCAGCGAGTACAATGAGCAGTTCTTC. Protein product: CASEYNEQFF.

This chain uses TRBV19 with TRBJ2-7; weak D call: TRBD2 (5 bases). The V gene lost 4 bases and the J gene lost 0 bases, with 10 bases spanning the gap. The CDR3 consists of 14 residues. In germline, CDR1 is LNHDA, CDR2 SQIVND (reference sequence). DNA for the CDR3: TGTGCCAGTAGTAGACTATGGGGCTCCTACGAGCAGTACTTC. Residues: CASSRLWGSYEQYF.

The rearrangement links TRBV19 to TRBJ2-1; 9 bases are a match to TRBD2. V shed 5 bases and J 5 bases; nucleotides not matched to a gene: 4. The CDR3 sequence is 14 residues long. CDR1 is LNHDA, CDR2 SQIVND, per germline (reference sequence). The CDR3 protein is CASSLAGYDNEQFF. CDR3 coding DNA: TGTGCCAGTAGTCTAGCGGGGTATGACAATGAGCAGTTCTTC.

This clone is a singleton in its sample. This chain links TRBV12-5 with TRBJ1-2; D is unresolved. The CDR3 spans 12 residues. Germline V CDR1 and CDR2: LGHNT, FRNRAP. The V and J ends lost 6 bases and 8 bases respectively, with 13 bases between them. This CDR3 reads CASGTPPGGYTF. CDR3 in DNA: TGTGCTAGTGGGACCCCTCCGGGGGGCTACACCTTC.

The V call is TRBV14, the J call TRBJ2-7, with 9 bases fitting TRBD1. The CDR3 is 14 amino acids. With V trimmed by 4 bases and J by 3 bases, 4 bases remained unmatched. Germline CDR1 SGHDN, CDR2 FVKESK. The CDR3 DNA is TGTGCCAGCAGCCGATCGGGACAGGGCTACGAGCAGTACTTC. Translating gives CASSRSGQGYEQYF.

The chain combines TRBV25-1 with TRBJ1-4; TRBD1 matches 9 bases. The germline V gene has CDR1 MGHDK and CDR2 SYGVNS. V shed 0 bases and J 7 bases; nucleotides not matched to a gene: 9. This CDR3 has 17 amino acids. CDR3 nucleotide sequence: TGTGCCAGCAGTGAATATAAGATGGGGACAGGGAGTGAAAAACTGTTTTTT. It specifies CASSEYKMGTGSEKLFF.

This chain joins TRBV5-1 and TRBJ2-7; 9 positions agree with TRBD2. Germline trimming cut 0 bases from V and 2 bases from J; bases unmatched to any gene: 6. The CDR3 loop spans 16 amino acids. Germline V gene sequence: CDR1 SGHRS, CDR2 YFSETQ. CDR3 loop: CASSLAGSSGTYEQYF. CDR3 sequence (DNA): TGCGCCAGCAGCTTGGCGGGGTCTAGCGGGACCTACGAGCAGTACTTC.

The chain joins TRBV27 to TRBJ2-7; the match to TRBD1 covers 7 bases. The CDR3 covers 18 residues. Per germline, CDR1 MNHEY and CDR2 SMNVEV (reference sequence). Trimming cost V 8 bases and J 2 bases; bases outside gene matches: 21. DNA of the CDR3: TGTGCCAGCGACCCCACACCGACAGGGCCCATGGGTGCCTACGAGCAGTACTTC. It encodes CASDPTPTGPMGAYEQYF.

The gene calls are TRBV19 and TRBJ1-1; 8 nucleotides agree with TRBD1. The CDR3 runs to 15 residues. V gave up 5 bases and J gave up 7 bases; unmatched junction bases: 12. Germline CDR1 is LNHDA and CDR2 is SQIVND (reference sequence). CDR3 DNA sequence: TGTGCCAGTAGTCTTCACGGACAGGGCGGGGATGAAGCTTTCTTT. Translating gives CASSLHGQGGDEAFF.

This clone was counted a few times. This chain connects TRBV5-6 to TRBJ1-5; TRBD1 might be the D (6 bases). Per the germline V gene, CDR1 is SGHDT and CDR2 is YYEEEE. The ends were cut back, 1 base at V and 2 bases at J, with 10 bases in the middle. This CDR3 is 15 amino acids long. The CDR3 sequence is CASSLFSGGNQPQHF. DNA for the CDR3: TGTGCCAGCAGCTTGTTTTCAGGGGGCAATCAGCCCCAGCATTTT.

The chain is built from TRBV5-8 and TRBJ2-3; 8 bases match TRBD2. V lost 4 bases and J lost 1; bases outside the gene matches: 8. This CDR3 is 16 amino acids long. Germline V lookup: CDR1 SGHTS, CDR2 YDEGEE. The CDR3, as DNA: TGTGCCAGCAGCCGCAGACTAGCGAGGGGCACAGATACGCAGTATTTT. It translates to CASSRRLARGTDTQYF.

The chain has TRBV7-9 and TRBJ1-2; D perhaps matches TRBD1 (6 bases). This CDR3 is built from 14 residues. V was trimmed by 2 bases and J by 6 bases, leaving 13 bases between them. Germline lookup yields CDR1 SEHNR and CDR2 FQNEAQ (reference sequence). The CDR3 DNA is TGTGCCAGCAGCTTACCCAGACAGGACGATGGCTACACCTTC. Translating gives CASSLPRQDDGYTF. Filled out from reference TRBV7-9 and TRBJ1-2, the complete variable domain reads DTGVSQNPRHKITKRGQNVTFRCDPISEHNRLYWYRQTLGQGPEFLTYFQNEAQLEKSRLLSDRFSAERPKGSFSTLEIQRTEQGDSAMYLCASSLPRQDDGYTFGSGTRLTVV.

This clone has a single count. The CDR3 coding sequence is TGTGCCAGCAGTATCGCGGCGACAGTTTCTGGGGTGACCTACGAGCAGTACTTC. Translation: CASSIAATVSGVTYEQYF. This chain uses TRBV27 with TRBJ2-7, with a possible D match to TRBD1 (5 bases). The CDR3 has 18 amino acids. CDR1 is MNHEY, CDR2 SMNVEV, per germline (reference sequence). V was shortened by 5 bases and J by 2 bases, with 25 bases between the two germline ends.